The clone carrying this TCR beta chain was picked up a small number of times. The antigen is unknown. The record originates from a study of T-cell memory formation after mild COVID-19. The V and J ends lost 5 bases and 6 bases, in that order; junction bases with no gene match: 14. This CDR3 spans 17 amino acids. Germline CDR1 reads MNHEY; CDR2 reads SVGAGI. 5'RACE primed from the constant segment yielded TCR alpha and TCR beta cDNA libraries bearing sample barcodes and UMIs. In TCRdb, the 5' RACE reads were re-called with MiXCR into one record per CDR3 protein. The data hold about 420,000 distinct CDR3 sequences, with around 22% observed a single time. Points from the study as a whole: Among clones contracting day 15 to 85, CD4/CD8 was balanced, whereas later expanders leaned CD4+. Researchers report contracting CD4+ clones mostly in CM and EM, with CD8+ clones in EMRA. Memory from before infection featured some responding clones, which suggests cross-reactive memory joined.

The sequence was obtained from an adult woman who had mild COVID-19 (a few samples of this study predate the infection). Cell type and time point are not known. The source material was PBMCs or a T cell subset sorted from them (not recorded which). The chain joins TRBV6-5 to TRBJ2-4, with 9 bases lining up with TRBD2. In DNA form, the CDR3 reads TGTGCCAGCAGTCCTGACTCCTCCGGGACTAGCCCAAACATTCAGTACTTC. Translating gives CASSPDSSGTSPNIQYF.